The subject of this entry is one T cell receptor beta chain. This entry is derived from a study of early stage breast cancer tumors. Trimming at V came to 6 bases and at J to 4 bases, leaving 12 bases not matched to a gene. The germline V gene encodes CDR1 KGHSH and CDR2 LQKENI. The CDR3 consists of 15 residues. The protocol was immunoSEQ multiplex PCR, while the TCRdb copy is restricted to in-frame clones and leaves out a portion. The table has approximately 1,600 clones, more than 75% seen once. The origin of this receptor is a person in their 70s with breast cancer. The chain recombines TRBV18 with TRBJ2-7; 7 bases agree with TRBD1. The sequenced sample was normal breast tissue next to the tumor. CDR3 DNA sequence: TGTGCCAGCTCGAGAGAGACAGGGAGAATGTACGAGCAGTACTTC. This translates into CASSRETGRMYEQYF.